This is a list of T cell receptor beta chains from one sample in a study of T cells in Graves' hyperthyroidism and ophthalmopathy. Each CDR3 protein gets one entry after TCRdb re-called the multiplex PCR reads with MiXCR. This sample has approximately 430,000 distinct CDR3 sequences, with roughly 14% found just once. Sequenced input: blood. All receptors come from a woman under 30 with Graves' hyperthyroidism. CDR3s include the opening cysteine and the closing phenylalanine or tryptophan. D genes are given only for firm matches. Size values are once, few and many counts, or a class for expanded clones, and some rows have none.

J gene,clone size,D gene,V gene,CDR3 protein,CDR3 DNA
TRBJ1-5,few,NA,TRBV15,CATSRDLGNQPQHF,TGTGCCACCAGCAGAGACTTGGGGAATCAGCCCCAGCATTTT
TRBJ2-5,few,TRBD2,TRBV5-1,CASSFGTSGSETQYF,TGCGCCAGCAGCTTTGGGACTAGCGGGAGTGAGACCCAGTACTTC
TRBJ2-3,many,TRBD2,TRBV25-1,CASSEASGASTDTQYF,TGTGCCAGCAGTGAGGCTAGCGGGGCAAGCACAGATACGCAGTATTTT
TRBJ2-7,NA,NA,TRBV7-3,CASSLPRTSEQYF,TGTGCCAGCAGCTTACCCCGTACCTCCGAGCAGTACTTC
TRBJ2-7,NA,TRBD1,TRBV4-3,CASSHEWDRVSEQYF,TGCGCCAGCAGCCATGAATGGGACAGGGTTTCCGAGCAGTACTTC
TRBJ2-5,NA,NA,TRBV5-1,CASSLAAARGETQYF,TGCGCCAGCAGCTTGGCGGCGGCCCGAGGGGAGACCCAGTACTTC
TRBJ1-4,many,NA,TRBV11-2,CASSLDGQFNEKLFF,TGTGCCAGCAGCTTAGATGGGCAGTTTAATGAAAAACTGTTTTTT
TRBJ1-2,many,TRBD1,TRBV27,CASSITGAYGYTF,TGTGCCAGCAGCATAACAGGGGCGTATGGCTACACCTTC
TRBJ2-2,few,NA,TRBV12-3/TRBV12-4,CASRPFNDRSGATGELFF,TGTGCCAGCAGACCCTTCAACGATCGGTCGGGGGCCACCGGGGAGCTGTTTTTT
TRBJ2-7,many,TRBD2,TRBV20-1,CSATQGYGTSGHYEQYF,TGCAGTGCTACCCAGGGGTACGGGACTAGCGGACACTACGAGCAGTACTTC
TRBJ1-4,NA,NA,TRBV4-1,CASSRTPANEKLFF,TGCGCCAGCAGTCGGACACCCGCTAATGAAAAACTGTTTTTT
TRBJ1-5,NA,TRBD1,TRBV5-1,CASSSGQLNQPQHF,TGCGCCAGCAGTTCGGGACAGCTCAATCAGCCCCAGCATTTT
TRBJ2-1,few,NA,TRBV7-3,CASSLADREQFF,TGTGCCAGCAGCTTAGCCGACAGGGAGCAGTTCTTC
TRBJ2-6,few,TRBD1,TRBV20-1,CSASRGPSGANVLTF,TGCAGTGCTAGCAGGGGGCCCTCTGGGGCCAACGTCCTGACTTTC
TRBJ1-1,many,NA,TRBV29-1,CSVRPLGLMNTEAFF,TGCAGCGTTCGGCCCCTAGGGCTCATGAACACTGAAGCTTTCTTT
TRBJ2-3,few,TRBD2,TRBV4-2,CASSQDAAGGGDTQYF,TGTGCCAGCAGCCAAGATGCAGCGGGGGGCGGAGATACGCAGTATTTT
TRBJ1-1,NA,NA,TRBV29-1,CSVRLLRNTEAFF,TGCAGCGTTAGGCTCCTGAGAAACACTGAAGCTTTCTTT
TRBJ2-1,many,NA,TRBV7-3,CASSLGSSDEQFF,TGTGCCAGCAGCCTGGGCTCGAGTGATGAGCAGTTCTTC
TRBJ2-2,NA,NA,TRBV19,CASSIVNAGELFF,TGTGCCAGTAGTATAGTGAACGCCGGGGAGCTGTTTTTT
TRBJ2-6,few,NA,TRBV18,CASSLQGTGANVLTF,TGTGCCAGCTCACTACAGGGAACTGGGGCCAACGTCCTGACTTTC
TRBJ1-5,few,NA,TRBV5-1,CASSLEGLTVSNQPQHF,TGCGCCAGCAGCTTGGAAGGGCTGACAGTTAGCAATCAGCCCCAGCATTTT
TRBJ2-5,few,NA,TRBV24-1,CATSDTGTRETQYF,TGTGCCACCAGTGACACGGGCACGCGTGAGACCCAGTACTTC
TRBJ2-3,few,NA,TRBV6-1,CASSGAGASTDTQYF,TGTGCCAGTTCCGGGGCCGGGGCGAGCACAGATACGCAGTATTTT
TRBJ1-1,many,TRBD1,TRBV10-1,CASRRKQGFSDTEAFF,TGCGCCAGCAGGCGGAAACAGGGGTTTAGTGACACTGAAGCTTTCTTT
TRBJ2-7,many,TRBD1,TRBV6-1,CASSPGTDSYEQYF,TGTGCCAGCAGTCCCGGGACAGACTCCTACGAGCAGTACTTC
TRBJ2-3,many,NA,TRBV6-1,CASRLGGGTDTQYF,TGTGCCAGCAGGCTAGGCGGGGGCACAGATACGCAGTATTTT
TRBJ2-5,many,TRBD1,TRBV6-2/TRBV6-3,CASKKDRAYQETQYF,TGTGCCAGCAAAAAGGACAGGGCGTACCAAGAGACCCAGTACTTC
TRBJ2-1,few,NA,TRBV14,CASSQARVWQFF,TGTGCCAGCAGCCAAGCCAGGGTATGGCAGTTCTTC
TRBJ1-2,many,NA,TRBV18,CASSLNGVAYGYTF,TGTGCCAGCTCACTCAACGGAGTGGCCTATGGCTACACCTTC
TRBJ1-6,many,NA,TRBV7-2,CASCSTASRTNSPLHF,TGTGCCAGTTGCTCGACAGCTAGCCGAACTAATTCACCCCTCCACTTT
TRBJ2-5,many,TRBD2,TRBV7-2,CASSFSGLAGGWQETQYF,TGTGCCAGCAGCTTTTCGGGACTAGCGGGGGGGTGGCAAGAGACCCAGTACTTC
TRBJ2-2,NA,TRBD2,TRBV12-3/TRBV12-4,CASSLGSGGADTGELFF,TGTGCCAGCAGTTTAGGGAGCGGGGGGGCCGACACCGGGGAGCTGTTTTTT
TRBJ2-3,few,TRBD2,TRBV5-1,CASSSGTSGNTDTQYF,TGCGCCAGCAGCTCGGGGACTAGCGGAAACACAGATACGCAGTATTTT